The rows below give T cell receptor beta chains drawn from one sample of a study of regulatory T cells in long-lasting Graves disease. TCRdb called the multiplex PCR reads again in MiXCR, with one record for every CDR3 protein. The sample comprises 370,000 or so distinct CDR3 sequences, 15% to 20% of which are singletons, and roughly 21% rests with the top ten. The data were also submitted as part of a second study, on T cells in Graves' hyperthyroidism and ophthalmopathy.

The specimen was peripheral blood mononuclear cells (PBMCs), collected at new diagnosis, from a patient treated with antithyroid drugs. The origin of the receptors is a woman between 18 and 29 years old with Graves disease. CDR3s include the opening cysteine and the closing phenylalanine or tryptophan. The order of the fields is D gene, J gene, clone size, V gene, CDR3 DNA, CDR3 protein. The D gene is left open where the match is weak. The size field is filled for only some rows; it gives once, few, many or a size class.

d_call: .; j_call: TRBJ1-3; clone_size: .; v_call: TRBV12-3/TRBV12-4; cdr3_nt: TGTGCCAGCAGACATTTAGCTCCTGGAAACACCATATATTTT; cdr3_aa: CASRHLAPGNTIYF
d_call: .; j_call: TRBJ2-7; clone_size: many; v_call: TRBV30; cdr3_nt: TGTGCCTGGAGCTGGGGTGGACGGGAGCAGTACTTC; cdr3_aa: CAWSWGGREQYF
d_call: .; j_call: TRBJ2-7; clone_size: many; v_call: TRBV11-2; cdr3_nt: TGTGCCAGCAGCCCCCAGACACCCCCCTACGAGCAGTACTTC; cdr3_aa: CASSPQTPPYEQYF
d_call: .; j_call: TRBJ2-4; clone_size: many; v_call: TRBV28; cdr3_nt: TGTGCCGTCGGGGAGTTAGCCAAAAACATTCAGTACTTC; cdr3_aa: CAVGELAKNIQYF
d_call: TRBD1; j_call: TRBJ1-3; clone_size: many; v_call: TRBV20-1; cdr3_nt: TGCAGTGCTAGTCCGGGACAGGGGGACGGAAACACCATATATTTT; cdr3_aa: CSASPGQGDGNTIYF
d_call: .; j_call: TRBJ2-3; clone_size: many; v_call: TRBV14; cdr3_nt: TGTGCCAGCAGCCGCCGGGCTAGAACGGGAACAGATACGCAGTATTTT; cdr3_aa: CASSRRARTGTDTQYF
d_call: TRBD2; j_call: TRBJ2-5; clone_size: few; v_call: TRBV29-1; cdr3_nt: TGCAGCGTTGATCGCGGGGGGAATGGAGAGACCCAGTACTTC; cdr3_aa: CSVDRGGNGETQYF
d_call: TRBD2; j_call: TRBJ2-1; clone_size: many; v_call: TRBV6-1; cdr3_nt: TGTGCCAGCAGCCGGGTAGCGGGAGGTTCCAATGAGCAGTTCTTC; cdr3_aa: CASSRVAGGSNEQFF
d_call: .; j_call: TRBJ1-1; clone_size: many; v_call: TRBV9; cdr3_nt: TGTGCCAGCAGCCCATCGGGACAGAACACTGAAGCTTTCTTT; cdr3_aa: CASSPSGQNTEAFF
d_call: .; j_call: TRBJ2-6; clone_size: .; v_call: TRBV7-2; cdr3_nt: TGTGCCAGCAGCCTGGGGCGGCCCCATAGCTCTGGGGCCAACGTCCTGACTTTC; cdr3_aa: CASSLGRPHSSGANVLTF
d_call: TRBD1; j_call: TRBJ2-3; clone_size: many; v_call: TRBV30; cdr3_nt: TGTGCCTGGAGTCCTGCAGCAGGGGGTCTCGGAGATACGCAGTATTTT; cdr3_aa: CAWSPAAGGLGDTQYF
d_call: .; j_call: TRBJ2-5; clone_size: many; v_call: TRBV2; cdr3_nt: TGTGCCAGCAGCGTGGGACCTGGAGAGACCCAGTACTTC; cdr3_aa: CASSVGPGETQYF
d_call: .; j_call: TRBJ1-5; clone_size: few; v_call: TRBV6-1; cdr3_nt: TGTGCCAGCAGTGAGAGAGGGGAACAGCCCCAGCATTTT; cdr3_aa: CASSERGEQPQHF
d_call: TRBD2; j_call: TRBJ2-5; clone_size: many; v_call: TRBV28; cdr3_nt: TGTGCCAGCAGTTTATCACTAGCGGGGGGCCAAGAGACCCAGTACTTC; cdr3_aa: CASSLSLAGGQETQYF
d_call: .; j_call: TRBJ2-1; clone_size: many; v_call: TRBV12-3/TRBV12-4; cdr3_nt: TGTGCCAGCAGGGGCATTCTTTCCTCCTACAATGAGCAGTTCTTC; cdr3_aa: CASRGILSSYNEQFF
d_call: .; j_call: TRBJ2-2; clone_size: few; v_call: TRBV7-6; cdr3_nt: TGTGCCAGCAGCTCCAGGGGCACAGCGAACACCGGGGAGCTGTTTTTT; cdr3_aa: CASSSRGTANTGELFF
d_call: TRBD1; j_call: TRBJ2-7; clone_size: many; v_call: TRBV13; cdr3_nt: TGTGCCAGCAGCCGAGGACAGGGCAAGCCCGAGCAGTACTTC; cdr3_aa: CASSRGQGKPEQYF
d_call: TRBD2; j_call: TRBJ2-7; clone_size: many; v_call: TRBV11-2; cdr3_nt: TGTGCCAGCAGCTTAGAGGGGGGACTAGCGGGAGAACGACGATTC; cdr3_aa: CASSLEGGLAGERRF
d_call: TRBD2; j_call: TRBJ2-1; clone_size: .; v_call: TRBV19; cdr3_nt: TGTGCCACCCAATCCCTAGCGGGGGAGAGCAATGAGCAGTTCTTC; cdr3_aa: CATQSLAGESNEQFF
d_call: TRBD1; j_call: TRBJ1-2; clone_size: many; v_call: TRBV19; cdr3_nt: TGTGCCAGTAGTGCCGGAGGACAGGGACCGCGGGGCTACACCTTC; cdr3_aa: CASSAGGQGPRGYTF
d_call: .; j_call: TRBJ2-7; clone_size: .; v_call: TRBV27; cdr3_nt: TGTGCCAGCAGTACTCAGCGGGGAGGGGGGGGGGAGCAGTACTTC; cdr3_aa: CASSTQRGGGGEQYF
d_call: TRBD2; j_call: TRBJ2-2; clone_size: many; v_call: TRBV28; cdr3_nt: TGTGCCAGCAGAAGCGGGGGGGCGTTCACCGGGGAGCTGTTTTTT; cdr3_aa: CASRSGGAFTGELFF
d_call: TRBD1; j_call: TRBJ2-5; clone_size: many; v_call: TRBV2; cdr3_nt: TGTGCCAGCAGGGGGGTGTGGGACAGGGGTGCGGAGACCCAGTACTTC; cdr3_aa: CASRGVWDRGAETQYF
d_call: .; j_call: TRBJ2-1; clone_size: .; v_call: TRBV18; cdr3_nt: TGTGCCAGCTCACTCCAGGGTGTCGACAATGAGCAGTTCTTC; cdr3_aa: CASSLQGVDNEQFF
d_call: TRBD2; j_call: TRBJ2-7; clone_size: .; v_call: TRBV14; cdr3_nt: TGTGCCCGCAGCCAAGGGCTAGCGGGAGGGCCCTACGAGCAGTACTTC; cdr3_aa: CARSQGLAGGPYEQYF
d_call: TRBD2; j_call: TRBJ2-1; clone_size: .; v_call: TRBV7-3; cdr3_nt: TGTGCCAGCAGCTTAGGAGCTAGCGGGAGGTCCTACAATGAGCAGTTCTTC; cdr3_aa: CASSLGASGRSYNEQFF
d_call: TRBD2; j_call: TRBJ2-3; clone_size: many; v_call: TRBV28; cdr3_nt: TGTGCCAGCAACCGAGCGGGGGGCACAGATACGCAGTATTTT; cdr3_aa: CASNRAGGTDTQYF
d_call: TRBD2; j_call: TRBJ2-5; clone_size: many; v_call: TRBV20-1; cdr3_nt: TGCAGTGCCCCAGAGGGACTAGCGAAAGAGACCCAGTACTTC; cdr3_aa: CSAPEGLAKETQYF
d_call: TRBD2; j_call: TRBJ2-7; clone_size: few; v_call: TRBV29-1; cdr3_nt: TGCAGCGTTGAAGATGGGAGGGGCGACGAGCAGTACTTC; cdr3_aa: CSVEDGRGDEQYF
d_call: .; j_call: TRBJ2-1; clone_size: .; v_call: TRBV6-1; cdr3_nt: TGTGCCAGCAGACGAGTGGATGTTTACAATGAGCAGTTCTTC; cdr3_aa: CASRRVDVYNEQFF
d_call: TRBD2; j_call: TRBJ2-1; clone_size: many; v_call: TRBV20-1; cdr3_nt: TGCAGTGCCCTACGTGGGGGGGGCTCCTACAATGAGCAGTTCTTC; cdr3_aa: CSALRGGGSYNEQFF
d_call: TRBD2; j_call: TRBJ2-1; clone_size: .; v_call: TRBV7-2; cdr3_nt: TGTGCCAGCAGCAGCGGGGGTTCTCTGTCCTACAATGAGCAGTTCTTC; cdr3_aa: CASSSGGSLSYNEQFF
d_call: .; j_call: TRBJ2-5; clone_size: few; v_call: TRBV5-1; cdr3_nt: TGCGCCAGCAGCTTGTTTCTCGGGGCCCCCTCGGGGGAGACCCAGTACTTC; cdr3_aa: CASSLFLGAPSGETQYF
d_call: TRBD2; j_call: TRBJ2-7; clone_size: .; v_call: TRBV30; cdr3_nt: TGTGCCTGGAGAGAGAGCGGGACCGCCTACGAGCAGTACTTC; cdr3_aa: CAWRESGTAYEQYF
d_call: .; j_call: TRBJ2-5; clone_size: many; v_call: TRBV24-1; cdr3_nt: TGTGCCACCAGTGACCCGGGACTTCAAGAGACCCAGTACTTC; cdr3_aa: CATSDPGLQETQYF
d_call: .; j_call: TRBJ1-5; clone_size: few; v_call: TRBV6-6; cdr3_nt: TGTGCCAGCAGTTACTCGTTAGGGGAGAATAGCAATCAGCCCCAGCATTTT; cdr3_aa: CASSYSLGENSNQPQHF
d_call: .; j_call: TRBJ2-7; clone_size: many; v_call: TRBV5-1; cdr3_nt: TGCGCCAGCAGACCAAGAGGGGTCAGGGAAGGTGCCCACGAGCAGTACTTC; cdr3_aa: CASRPRGVREGAHEQYF
d_call: TRBD2; j_call: TRBJ2-1; clone_size: many; v_call: TRBV10-3; cdr3_nt: TGTGCCATCAGCGTTAGCGGGGACTACAATGAGCAGTTCTTC; cdr3_aa: CAISVSGDYNEQFF